This record looks at one TCR beta chain sequence and its context. The antigen remains undetermined. This sample was included in a study of PD-1 blockade in classical Hodgkin lymphoma. Study information: Patients were dosed intravenously with nivolumab at 3 mg/kg every 2 weeks.

Points from the study as a whole: Relative to healthy donors, newly diagnosed patients reportedly had lower baseline TCR diversity, which was reported as lower still in relapsed/refractory patients. When nivolumab was started under 1 year after ASCT, patients were excluded.

The patients all showed relapse after autologous stem cell transplantation, while their brentuximab vedotin exposure varied. The germline V gene encodes CDR1 MDHEN and CDR2 SYDVKM. The CDR3 runs 12 residues. Trimming took off 2 bases at V and 9 bases at J, with 8 bases between the two ends. Generated by immunoSEQ multiplex PCR, the TCRdb table keeps only in-frame clones and is missing some. The table shows over 10,000 clones, with about four fifths occurring only once. This clonotype was obtained from a human donor with classical Hodgkin lymphoma. Material: peripheral blood mononuclear cells (PBMCs), obtained at baseline. The genes are TRBV28 and TRBJ1-5; D remains unclear. CDR3 sequence reads: CASSLQAAPQHF. The CDR3 nucleotides read TGTGCCAGCAGTTTACAGGCGGCGCCCCAGCATTTT.